The 7 T cell receptor beta chains given below trace back to one sample, sequenced in a study of cytomegalovirus exposure and HLA in healthy donors. PCR primers comprised 60 Vbeta and 13 Jbeta primers. Assay used: immunoSEQ multiplex PCR; TCRdb lists only in-frame clones, some missing. Among approximately 70,000 clones listed, roughly 79% were seen once. The specimen was PBMCs. The receptors were sampled from a man aged 50 to 59 in good health and CMV-seronegative.

This clone turned up a few times. The CDR3 bases are TGTGCCTGGCGGGGGACCGGGGAGCTGTTTTTT. Translation: CAWRGTGELFF. The chain recombines TRBV30 with TRBJ2-2; a possible D gene is TRBD2 (6 bases). Germline CDR1 and CDR2: GTSNPN and SVGIG (reference sequence). The CDR3 length is 11 residues. Trimming removed 5 bases from V and 5 bases from J, with 6 bases in between.

The chain has TRBV27 and TRBJ2-7; a possible D gene is TRBD1 (5 bases). V shed 6 bases and J shed 2 bases, with 14 bases lying between them. The CDR3 totals 14 residues. The germline gives CDR1 MNHEY, CDR2 SMNVEV (reference sequence). The CDR3 DNA sequence: TGTGCCAGCAGATGGACATCTAATGCCTACGAGCAGTACTTC. It yields the protein CASRWTSNAYEQYF.

The chain links TRBV25-1 to TRBJ2-7; a weak D match, TRBD1 (5 bases). The germline CDR1 and CDR2 sequences are MGHDK and SYGVNS. This CDR3 is built from 12 residues. The V gene lost 7 bases and the J gene lost 2 bases, with 9 bases spanning the gap. CDR3: CASKTDTYEQYF. CDR3 bases: TGTGCCAGCAAAACGGACACCTACGAGCAGTACTTC.

The chain uses TRBV6-5 and TRBJ2-7, with TRBD1 as a possible D gene (6 bases). V was clipped by 10 bases and J by 1 base, with 14 bases between them. Germline CDR1 and CDR2: MNHEY and SVGAGI. The CDR3 spans 13 residues. CDR3 DNA: TGTGCCACCGGGAAGCAGGGGTCCTACGAGCAGTACTTC. Translating it yields CATGKQGSYEQYF.

The chain uses TRBV4-1 and TRBJ2-1, with 14 bases fitting TRBD2. CDR1 is MGHRA and CDR2 is YSYEKL in the germline V gene. J gave up 5 bases and V 1 base, and 13 bases lay outside the gene matches. This CDR3 region has 20 residues. The CDR3 loop is CASSQGWDGGTSGRHNEQFF. The CDR3 bases are TGCGCCAGCAGCCAAGGATGGGACGGGGGGACTAGCGGGAGACACAATGAGCAGTTCTTC.

DNA of the CDR3: TGTGCCTGGAGTGTTAGGGGTTTAGGGTACGAGCAGTACTTC. Protein sequence: CAWSVRGLGYEQYF. The chain links TRBV30 to TRBJ2-7; D is perhaps TRBD1 (5 bases). Germline V gene data show CDR1 as GTSNPN and CDR2 as SVGIG (reference sequence). V was trimmed by 0 bases and J by 4 bases, leaving 13 bases between them. This CDR3 is built from 14 residues.

This chain's CDR3 is CASRLTSGNTGELFF. The CDR3 DNA reads as TGCGCCAGCAGACTGACTAGCGGGAACACCGGGGAGCTGTTTTTT. The rearrangement links TRBV5-1 to TRBJ2-2, with TRBD2 identical over 9 bases. This CDR3 region has 15 residues. The germline V gene encodes CDR1 SGHRS and CDR2 YFSETQ. After removal of 5 bases from V and 1 base from J, the junction contained 3 bases not matched to a gene. Supplemented by reference TRBV5-1 and TRBJ2-2, the full variable domain reads KAGVTQTPRYLIKTRGQQVTLSCSPISGHRSVSWYQQTPGQGLQFLFEYFSETQRNKGNFPGRFSGRQFSNSRSEMNVSTLELGDSALYLCASRLTSGNTGELFFGEGSRLTVL.